This is a list of T cell receptor beta chains from one sample in a study of cytomegalovirus exposure and HLA in healthy donors. Some clones are missing from TCRdb's copy, which holds only in-frame ones; the method was immunoSEQ multiplex PCR. The data contain about 160,000 clones, 65% to 85% of them singletons. The sequenced material came from PBMCs. The receptors shown here come from a woman aged 18-29 years in good health and CMV-seronegative. Each CDR3 is given with its conserved first and last residue. Fields, in order: J gene, D gene, V gene, CDR3 protein, CDR3 DNA. D genes are given only for firm matches.

j_gene: TRBJ1-2
d_gene: .
v_gene: TRBV4-2
CDR3aa: CASSHGNRDPYGYTF
CDR3nt: TGTGCCAGCAGCCACGGGAACAGGGACCCCTATGGCTACACCTTC

j_gene: TRBJ2-7
d_gene: TRBD2
v_gene: TRBV28
CDR3aa: CASSLGLAGDAYEQYF
CDR3nt: TGTGCCAGCAGTCTTGGACTAGCGGGGGACGCCTACGAGCAGTACTTC

j_gene: TRBJ2-7
d_gene: TRBD1
v_gene: TRBV5-6
CDR3aa: CASSRTGVNLRCEQYF
CDR3nt: TGTGCCAGCAGCCGGACAGGGGTCAATTTGCGGTGCGAGCAGTACTTC

j_gene: TRBJ1-2
d_gene: .
v_gene: TRBV29-1
CDR3aa: CSAWGGNSNYGYTF
CDR3nt: TGCAGCGCCTGGGGGGGGAACTCTAACTATGGCTACACCTTC

j_gene: TRBJ1-5
d_gene: .
v_gene: TRBV19
CDR3aa: CASGVGGGPDSNQPQHF
CDR3nt: TGTGCCAGTGGGGTGGGGGGGGGCCCCGATAGCAATCAGCCCCAGCATTTT

j_gene: TRBJ1-1
d_gene: TRBD1
v_gene: TRBV5-1
CDR3aa: CASSAQGGNTEAFF
CDR3nt: TGCGCCAGCAGCGCGCAGGGGGGGAACACTGAAGCTTTCTTT

j_gene: TRBJ1-2
d_gene: TRBD1
v_gene: TRBV28
CDR3aa: CASSRRLPRDRDYGYTF
CDR3nt: TGTGCCAGCAGTCGGCGCTTACCCCGGGACAGGGACTATGGCTACACCTTC

j_gene: TRBJ1-1
d_gene: .
v_gene: TRBV11-1
CDR3aa: CASSPRGIEAFF
CDR3nt: TGTGCCAGCAGCCCCCGGGGAATAGAAGCTTTCTTT

j_gene: TRBJ1-4
d_gene: .
v_gene: TRBV4-1
CDR3aa: CASSQERHSTNEKLFF
CDR3nt: TGCGCCAGCAGCCAAGAGCGACACTCAACTAATGAAAAACTGTTTTTT

j_gene: TRBJ2-1
d_gene: TRBD2
v_gene: TRBV10-1
CDR3aa: CASSRTSGGAFSYNEQFF
CDR3nt: TGCGCCAGCAGTAGGACTAGCGGGGGGGCCTTCTCCTACAATGAGCAGTTCTTC

j_gene: TRBJ1-6
d_gene: TRBD1
v_gene: TRBV30
CDR3aa: CAWMLPGQGNSPLHF
CDR3nt: TGTGCCTGGATGCTGCCGGGACAGGGTAACTCACCCCTCCACTTT

j_gene: TRBJ2-7
d_gene: .
v_gene: TRBV7-3
CDR3aa: CASSLGGKDYEQYF
CDR3nt: TGTGCCAGCAGCTTAGGGGGGAAGGACTACGAGCAGTACTTC

j_gene: TRBJ2-7
d_gene: TRBD1
v_gene: TRBV7-9
CDR3aa: CASSPGTGRSYEQYF
CDR3nt: TGTGCCAGCAGCCCGGGGACAGGGCGATCCTACGAGCAGTACTTC